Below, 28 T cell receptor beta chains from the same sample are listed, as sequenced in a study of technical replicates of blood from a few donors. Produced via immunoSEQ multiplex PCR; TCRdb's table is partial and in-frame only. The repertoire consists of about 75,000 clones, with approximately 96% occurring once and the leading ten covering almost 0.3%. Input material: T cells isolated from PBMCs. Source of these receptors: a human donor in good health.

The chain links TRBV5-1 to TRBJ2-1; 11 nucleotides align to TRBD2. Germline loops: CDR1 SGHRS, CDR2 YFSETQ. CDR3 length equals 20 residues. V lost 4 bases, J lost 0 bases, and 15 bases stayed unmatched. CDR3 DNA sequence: TGCGCCAGCAGCCCGACTTTAATAATAGCGGGAGGGAACTCCTACAATGAGCAGTTCTTC. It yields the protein CASSPTLIIAGGNSYNEQFF.

The CDR3, as DNA: TGTGCCAGCAGCGCCCAAAGGACTAGCGGGAGGCCGCAGTATTTT. Translation gives CASSAQRTSGRPQYF. The chain uses TRBV9 and TRBJ2-3; 14 bases are shared with TRBD2. J gave up 10 bases and V 3 bases, and 7 bases lay outside the gene matches. The CDR3 length is 15 residues. CDR1 and CDR2 (germline): SGDLS, YYNGEE.

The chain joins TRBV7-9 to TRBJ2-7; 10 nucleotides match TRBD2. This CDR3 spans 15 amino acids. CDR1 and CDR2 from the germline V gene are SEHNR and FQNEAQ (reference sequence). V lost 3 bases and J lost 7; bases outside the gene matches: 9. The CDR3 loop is CASSLGLSGRQEQYF. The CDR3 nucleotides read TGTGCCAGCAGCTTGGGTCTTAGCGGGAGGCAGGAGCAGTACTTC.

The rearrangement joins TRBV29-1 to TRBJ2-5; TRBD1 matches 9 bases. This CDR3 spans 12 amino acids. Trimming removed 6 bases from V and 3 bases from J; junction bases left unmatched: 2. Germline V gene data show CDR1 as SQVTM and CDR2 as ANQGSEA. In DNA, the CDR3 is TGCAGCGTCTGGACAGGGGAAGAGACCCAGTACTTC. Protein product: CSVWTGEETQYF.

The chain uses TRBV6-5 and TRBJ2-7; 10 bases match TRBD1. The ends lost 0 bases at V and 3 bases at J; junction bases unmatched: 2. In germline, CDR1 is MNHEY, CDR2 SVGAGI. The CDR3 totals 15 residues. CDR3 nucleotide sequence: TGTGCCAGCAGTTACTCGAGGACAGGGGGCTACGAGCAGTACTTC. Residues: CASSYSRTGGYEQYF.

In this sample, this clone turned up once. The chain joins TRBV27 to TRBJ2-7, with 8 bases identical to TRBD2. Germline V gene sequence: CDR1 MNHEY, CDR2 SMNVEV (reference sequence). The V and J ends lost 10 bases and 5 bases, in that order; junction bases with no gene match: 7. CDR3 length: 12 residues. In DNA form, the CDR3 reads TGTGCCACAACGGGGGGGGGCGACGAGCAGTACTTC. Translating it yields CATTGGGDEQYF.

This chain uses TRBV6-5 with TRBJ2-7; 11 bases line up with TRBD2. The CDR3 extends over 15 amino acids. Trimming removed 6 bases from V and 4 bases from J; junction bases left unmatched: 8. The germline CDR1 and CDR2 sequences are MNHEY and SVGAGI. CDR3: CASSRGTSGGYEQYF. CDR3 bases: TGTGCCAGCAGCCGAGGGACTAGCGGAGGTTACGAGCAGTACTTC.

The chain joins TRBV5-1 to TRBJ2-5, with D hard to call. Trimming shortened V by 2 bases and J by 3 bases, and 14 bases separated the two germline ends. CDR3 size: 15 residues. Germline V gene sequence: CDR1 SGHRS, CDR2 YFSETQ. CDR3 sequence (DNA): TGCGCCAGCAGCTTTAGTAGGCCGGAGAAAGAGACCCAGTACTTC. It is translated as CASSFSRPEKETQYF. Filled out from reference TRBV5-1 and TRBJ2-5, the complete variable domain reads KAGVTQTPRYLIKTRGQQVTLSCSPISGHRSVSWYQQTPGQGLQFLFEYFSETQRNKGNFPGRFSGRQFSNSRSEMNVSTLELGDSALYLCASSFSRPEKETQYFGPGTRLLVL.

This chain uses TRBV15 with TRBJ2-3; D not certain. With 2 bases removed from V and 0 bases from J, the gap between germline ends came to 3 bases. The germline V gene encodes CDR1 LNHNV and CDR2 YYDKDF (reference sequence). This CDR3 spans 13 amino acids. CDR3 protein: CATSRTSTDTQYF. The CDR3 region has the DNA TGTGCCACCAGCAGAACTAGCACAGATACGCAGTATTTT.

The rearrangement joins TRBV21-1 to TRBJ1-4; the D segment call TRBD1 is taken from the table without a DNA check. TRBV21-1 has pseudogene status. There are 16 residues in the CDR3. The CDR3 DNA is TGTGCCAGCAGCAACATAAAGACAGGGCCGGGGGAAAAACTGTTTTTT. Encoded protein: CASSNIKTGPGEKLFF.

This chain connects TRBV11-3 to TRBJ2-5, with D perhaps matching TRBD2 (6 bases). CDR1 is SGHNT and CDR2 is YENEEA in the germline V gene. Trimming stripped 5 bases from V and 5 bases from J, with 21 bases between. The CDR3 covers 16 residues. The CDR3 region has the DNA TGTGCCAGCAGCCGTGGCGGGGTGGGGCCATGGGAGACCCAGTACTTC. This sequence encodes CASSRGGVGPWETQYF.

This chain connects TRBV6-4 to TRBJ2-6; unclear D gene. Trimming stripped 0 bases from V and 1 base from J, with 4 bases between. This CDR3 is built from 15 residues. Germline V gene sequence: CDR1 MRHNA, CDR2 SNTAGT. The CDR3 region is CASSDSSSGANVLTF. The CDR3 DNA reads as TGTGCCAGCAGTGACTCGAGTTCTGGGGCCAACGTCCTGACTTTC.

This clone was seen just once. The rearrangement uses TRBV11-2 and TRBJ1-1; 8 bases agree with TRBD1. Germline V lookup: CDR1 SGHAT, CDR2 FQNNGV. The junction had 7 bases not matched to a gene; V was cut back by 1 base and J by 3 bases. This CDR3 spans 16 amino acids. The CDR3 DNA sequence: TGTGCCAGCAGCTTAGCGAGGACAGGGTTTTACACTGAAGCTTTCTTT. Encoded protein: CASSLARTGFYTEAFF.

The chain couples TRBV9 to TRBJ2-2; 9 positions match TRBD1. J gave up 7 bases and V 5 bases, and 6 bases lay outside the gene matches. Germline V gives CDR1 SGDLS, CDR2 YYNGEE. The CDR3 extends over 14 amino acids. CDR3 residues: CASREQGANGELFF. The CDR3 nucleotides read TGTGCCAGCAGAGAACAGGGGGCCAACGGGGAGCTGTTTTTT.

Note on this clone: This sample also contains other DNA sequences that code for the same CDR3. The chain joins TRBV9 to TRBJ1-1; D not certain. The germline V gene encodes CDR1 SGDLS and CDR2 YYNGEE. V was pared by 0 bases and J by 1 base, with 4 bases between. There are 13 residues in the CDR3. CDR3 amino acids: CASSVAGNTEAFF. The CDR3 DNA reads TGTGCCAGCAGCGTAGCAGGGAACACTGAAGCTTTCTTT.

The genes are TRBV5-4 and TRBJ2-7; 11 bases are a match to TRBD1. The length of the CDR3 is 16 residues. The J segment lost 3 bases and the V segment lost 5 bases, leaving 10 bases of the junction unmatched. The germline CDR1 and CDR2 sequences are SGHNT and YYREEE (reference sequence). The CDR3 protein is CASSQNSGTGGYEQYF. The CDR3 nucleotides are TGTGCCAGCAGTCAGAATTCCGGGACAGGGGGCTACGAGCAGTACTTC. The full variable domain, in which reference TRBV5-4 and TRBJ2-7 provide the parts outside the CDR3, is ETGVTQSPTHLIKTRGQQVTLRCSSQSGHNTVSWYQQALGQGPQFIFQYYREEENGRGNFPPRFSGLQFPNYSSELNVNALELDDSALYLCASSQNSGTGGYEQYFGPGTRLTVT.

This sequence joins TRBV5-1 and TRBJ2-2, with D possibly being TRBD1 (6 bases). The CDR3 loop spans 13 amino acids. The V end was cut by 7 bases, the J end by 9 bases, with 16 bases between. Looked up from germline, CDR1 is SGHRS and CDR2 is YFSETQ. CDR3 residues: CASEHPQGRELFF. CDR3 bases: TGCGCCAGCGAACACCCACAGGGTCGGGAGCTGTTTTTT.

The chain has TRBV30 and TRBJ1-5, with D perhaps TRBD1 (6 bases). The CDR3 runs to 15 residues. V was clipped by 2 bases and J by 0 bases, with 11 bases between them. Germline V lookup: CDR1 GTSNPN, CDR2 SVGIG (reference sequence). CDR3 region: CAWSQGLYSNQPQHF. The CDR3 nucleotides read TGTGCCTGGAGTCAGGGGCTTTATAGCAATCAGCCCCAGCATTTT.

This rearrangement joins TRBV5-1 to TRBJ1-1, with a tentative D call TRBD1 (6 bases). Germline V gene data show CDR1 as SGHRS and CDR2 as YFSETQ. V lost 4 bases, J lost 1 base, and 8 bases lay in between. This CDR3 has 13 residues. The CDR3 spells CASSTGQNTEAFF. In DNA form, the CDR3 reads TGCGCCAGCAGCACGGGACAGAACACTGAAGCTTTCTTT. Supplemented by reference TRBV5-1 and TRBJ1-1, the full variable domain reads KAGVTQTPRYLIKTRGQQVTLSCSPISGHRSVSWYQQTPGQGLQFLFEYFSETQRNKGNFPGRFSGRQFSNSRSEMNVSTLELGDSALYLCASSTGQNTEAFFGQGTRLTVV.

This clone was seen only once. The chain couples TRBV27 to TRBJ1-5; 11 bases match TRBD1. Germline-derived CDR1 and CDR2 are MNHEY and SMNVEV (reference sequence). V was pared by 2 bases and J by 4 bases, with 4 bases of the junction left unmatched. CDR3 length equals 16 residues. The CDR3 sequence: CASSLHGQGANQPQHF. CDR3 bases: TGTGCCAGCAGTTTACATGGACAGGGGGCGAATCAGCCCCAGCATTTT.

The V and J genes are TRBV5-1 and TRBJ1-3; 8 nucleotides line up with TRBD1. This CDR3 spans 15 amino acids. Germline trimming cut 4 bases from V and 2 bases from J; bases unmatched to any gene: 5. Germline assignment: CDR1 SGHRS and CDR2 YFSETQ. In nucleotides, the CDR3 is TGCGCCAGCAGCGCAGACAGGGGAACTGGAAACACCATATATTTT. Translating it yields CASSADRGTGNTIYF.

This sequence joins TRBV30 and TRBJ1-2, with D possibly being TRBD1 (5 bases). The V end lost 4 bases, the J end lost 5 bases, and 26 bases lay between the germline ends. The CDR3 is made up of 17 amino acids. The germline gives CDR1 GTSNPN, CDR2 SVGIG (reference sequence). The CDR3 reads CAWTLRAGSSWGYGYTF. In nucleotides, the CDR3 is TGTGCCTGGACCCTCCGGGCAGGGTCGAGTTGGGGATATGGCTACACCTTC.

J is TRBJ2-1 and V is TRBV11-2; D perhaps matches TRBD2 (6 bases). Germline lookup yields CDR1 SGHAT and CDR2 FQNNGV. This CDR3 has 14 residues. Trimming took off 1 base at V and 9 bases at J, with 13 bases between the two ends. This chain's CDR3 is CASSLVSSDGEQFF. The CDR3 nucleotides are TGTGCCAGCAGCTTAGTTTCTAGCGACGGTGAGCAGTTCTTC.

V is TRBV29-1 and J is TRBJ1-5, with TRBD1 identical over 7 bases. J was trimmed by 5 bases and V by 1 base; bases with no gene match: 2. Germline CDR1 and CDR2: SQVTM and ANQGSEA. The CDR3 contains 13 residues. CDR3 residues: CSVEGGGDQPQHF. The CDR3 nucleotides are TGCAGCGTTGAAGGAGGGGGCGATCAGCCCCAGCATTTT.

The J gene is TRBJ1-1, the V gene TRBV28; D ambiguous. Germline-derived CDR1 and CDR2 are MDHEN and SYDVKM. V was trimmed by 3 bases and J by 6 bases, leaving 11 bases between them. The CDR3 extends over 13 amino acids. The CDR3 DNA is TGTGCCAGCAGTTTCATCGACTACGCTGAAGCTTTCTTT. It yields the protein CASSFIDYAEAFF.

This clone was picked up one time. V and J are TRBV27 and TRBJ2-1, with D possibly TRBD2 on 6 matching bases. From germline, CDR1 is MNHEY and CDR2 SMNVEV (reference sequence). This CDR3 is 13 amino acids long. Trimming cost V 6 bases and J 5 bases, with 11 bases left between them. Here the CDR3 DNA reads TGTGCCAGCAGCCTGACTAGTAACAATGAGCAGTTCTTC. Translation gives CASSLTSNNEQFF.

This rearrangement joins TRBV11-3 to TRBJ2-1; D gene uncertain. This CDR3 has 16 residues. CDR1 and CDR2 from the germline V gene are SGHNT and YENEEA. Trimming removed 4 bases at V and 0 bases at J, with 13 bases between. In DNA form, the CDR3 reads TGTGCCAGCAGCTCCTTCTCGGTGATCTCCTACAATGAGCAGTTCTTC. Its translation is CASSSFSVISYNEQFF.

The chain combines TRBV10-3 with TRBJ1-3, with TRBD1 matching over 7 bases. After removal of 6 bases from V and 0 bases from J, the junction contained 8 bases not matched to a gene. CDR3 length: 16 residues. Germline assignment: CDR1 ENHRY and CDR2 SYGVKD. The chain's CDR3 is CAISDRDIVSGNTIYF. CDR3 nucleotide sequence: TGTGCCATCAGCGACAGGGATATCGTCTCTGGAAACACCATATATTTT.